Below are 22 T cell receptor beta chains sequenced from a single sample in a study of T cell clonotyping in hematopoietic cell transplantation. Using immunoSEQ multiplex PCR, the repertoire was profiled, and TCRdb retains in-frame clones only, with some absent. The sample has roughly 1,800 clones, around 76% seen once; the top ten hold approximately 8.8%. Sequenced material: peripheral blood mononuclear cells. These TCRs come from a man aged 25 to 40 in good health. Some clones in this sample may be carry-over from other donors' samples.

The chain carries TRBV25-1 and TRBJ1-1; a possible D gene is TRBD1 (5 bases). Germline-derived CDR1 and CDR2 are MGHDK and SYGVNS. This CDR3 contains 14 residues. V lost 0 bases, J lost 6 bases, and 11 bases lay in between. The CDR3 coding sequence is TGTGCCAGCAGTGAATATTCAGAGGGGCCTGAAGCTTTCTTT. Residues: CASSEYSEGPEAFF.

This rearrangement joins TRBV5-4 to TRBJ1-3, with 7 nucleotides matching TRBD1. Trimming cost V 3 bases and J 8 bases; bases outside gene matches: 14. The length of the CDR3 is 16 residues. Per germline, CDR1 SGHNT and CDR2 YYREEE (reference sequence). The CDR3 bases are TGTGCCAGCAGCTCGGGGGGAATGACAGGGAAACACACCATATATTTT. Amino acids: CASSSGGMTGKHTIYF. Supplemented by reference TRBV5-4 and TRBJ1-3, the full variable domain reads ETGVTQSPTHLIKTRGQQVTLRCSSQSGHNTVSWYQQALGQGPQFIFQYYREEENGRGNFPPRFSGLQFPNYSSELNVNALELDDSALYLCASSSGGMTGKHTIYFGEGSWLTVV.

This clone was seen a handful of times. The V gene is TRBV6-5, the J gene TRBJ2-5; TRBD2 might be the D (7 bases). This CDR3 comprises 16 residues. The V gene lost 2 bases and the J gene lost 2 bases, with 15 bases spanning the gap. CDR1 is MNHEY and CDR2 is SVGAGI in the germline V gene. The CDR3 protein is CASSYGEGEGQETQYF. Here the CDR3 DNA reads TGTGCCAGCAGTTACGGAGAGGGGGAGGGTCAAGAGACCCAGTACTTC.

The rearrangement uses TRBV6-1 and TRBJ2-7; perhaps D is TRBD1 or TRBD2 (6 bases each). The CDR3 loop spans 15 amino acids. The V gene's germline CDR1 is MNHNS and CDR2 SASEGT. V gave up 3 bases and J gave up 2 bases, with 14 bases separating them. CDR3 sequence reads: CASSDMWGAAYEQYF. CDR3 nucleotides: TGTGCCAGCAGTGACATGTGGGGGGCAGCCTACGAGCAGTACTTC.

The chain joins TRBV5-1 to TRBJ2-7; 9 nucleotides agree with TRBD1. Per the germline V gene, CDR1 is SGHRS and CDR2 is YFSETQ. The CDR3 contains 15 residues. The ends lost 0 bases at V and 2 bases at J; junction bases unmatched: 3. The DNA of the CDR3 is TGCGCCAGCAGCTTGGGAGGGACAGGGACCTACGAGCAGTACTTC. It is translated as CASSLGGTGTYEQYF. Drawing the rest from reference TRBV5-1 and TRBJ2-7, the complete variable domain is KAGVTQTPRYLIKTRGQQVTLSCSPISGHRSVSWYQQTPGQGLQFLFEYFSETQRNKGNFPGRFSGRQFSNSRSEMNVSTLELGDSALYLCASSLGGTGTYEQYFGPGTRLTVT.

The chain uses TRBV27 and TRBJ2-3; TRBD2 might be the D (5 bases). CDR3 length: 13 amino acids. Germline loops: CDR1 MNHEY, CDR2 SMNVEV (reference sequence). The ends were cut back, 6 bases at V and 6 bases at J, with 13 bases in the middle. CDR3 in DNA: TGTGCCAGCAGCTTTATTCCGGGGGATACGCAGTATTTT. It codes for CASSFIPGDTQYF.

The chain is built from TRBV15 and TRBJ2-2; TRBD2 agrees at 13 bases. Germline V CDR1 and CDR2: LNHNV, YYDKDF (reference sequence). This CDR3 is built from 23 residues. Trimming took 0 bases from V and 4 from J; bases not matched to a gene: 20. As DNA, the CDR3 is TGTGCCACCAGCAGAGAAAGGGACTCCAAAACAACTAGCGGGGGGGAGAGCACCGGGGAGCTGTTTTTT. This codes for CATSRERDSKTTSGGESTGELFF.

This chain links TRBV4-3 with TRBJ2-5, with TRBD2 matching 7 bases. The CDR3 runs to 15 residues. Germline assignment: CDR1 LGHNA and CDR2 YSLEER. V lost 4 bases and J lost 5; bases outside the gene matches: 10. In DNA form, the CDR3 reads TGCGCCAGCAGCCCCTCAACTAGCGTTGGTGAGACCCAGTACTTC. Its translation: CASSPSTSVGETQYF.

V and J are TRBV28 and TRBJ2-7, with 7 bases fitting TRBD1. V trimming: 1 base; J trimming: 4 bases; junction bases outside the gene matches: 4. In germline, CDR1 is MDHEN, CDR2 SYDVKM. This CDR3 region has 14 residues. The CDR3 nucleotides read TGTGCCAGCAGTTTATTCAGGGGGAAGTACGAGCAGTACTTC. The encoded protein is CASSLFRGKYEQYF.

The genes are TRBV11-3 and TRBJ2-1, with D perhaps matching TRBD2 (5 bases). The germline gives CDR1 SGHNT, CDR2 YENEEA. Trimming cost V 1 base and J 2 bases, with 12 bases left between them. This CDR3 comprises 16 residues. The CDR3 bases are TGTGCCAGCAGCTTAGGGCCTTGGACTCCCTACAATGAGCAGTTCTTC. Encoded protein: CASSLGPWTPYNEQFF.

V is TRBV2 and J is TRBJ1-6; D not resolved. The CDR3 is made up of 15 amino acids. With 2 bases removed from V and 10 bases from J, the gap between germline ends came to 15 bases. Germline assignment: CDR1 SNHLY and CDR2 FYNNEI. This CDR3 reads CASSELEIPHSPLHF. In DNA, the CDR3 is TGTGCCAGCAGTGAACTGGAAATCCCACACTCACCCCTCCACTTT.

This clone was picked up one time. The rearrangement uses TRBV6-5 and TRBJ1-6; D is undetermined. V shed 6 bases and J shed 6 bases, with 15 bases lying between them. The CDR3 is made up of 15 amino acids. Germline V lookup: CDR1 MNHEY, CDR2 SVGAGI. CDR3 region: CASRGRPTGNSPLHF. The DNA of the CDR3 is TGTGCCAGCAGAGGTCGCCCGACGGGTAATTCACCCCTCCACTTT.

This chain joins TRBV19 and TRBJ1-1; TRBD1 agrees at 7 bases. The V gene end was trimmed by 3 bases and the J gene end by 5 bases; junction bases not matched to a gene: 9. Germline CDR1 LNHDA, CDR2 SQIVND (reference sequence). This CDR3 is 15 amino acids long. The CDR3 is CASSIFGRGGTEAFF. The CDR3 nucleotides are TGTGCCAGTAGTATTTTTGGCAGGGGGGGAACTGAAGCTTTCTTT.

This clone has only one observation. This rearrangement joins TRBV7-9 to TRBJ2-3; 7 nucleotides agree with TRBD1. With V trimmed by 7 bases and J by 3 bases, 4 bases remained unmatched. Germline CDR1 SEHNR, CDR2 FQNEAQ (reference sequence). This CDR3 has 13 amino acids. The DNA for the CDR3 is TGTGCCAGCACTGGACAGGCTACAGATACGCAGTATTTT. Amino acid sequence: CASTGQATDTQYF.

This sequence joins TRBV27 and TRBJ2-7; D may be TRBD1 or TRBD2 (5 bases each). The germline CDR1 and CDR2 sequences are MNHEY and SMNVEV (reference sequence). The V gene lost 4 bases and the J gene lost 6 bases, with 19 bases spanning the gap. The CDR3 covers 15 residues. The CDR3 reads CASSSGTAPLGEQYF. CDR3 in DNA: TGTGCCAGCAGTTCCGGGACCGCCCCCTTAGGCGAGCAGTACTTC.

The J gene is TRBJ1-4, the V gene TRBV19; D not resolved. V gave up 6 bases and J gave up 1 base, with 12 bases separating them. Germline lookup yields CDR1 LNHDA and CDR2 SQIVND (reference sequence). This CDR3 has 15 residues. CDR3 DNA sequence: TGTGCCAGTAGCTCTTCAAGGGAAACTAATGAAAAACTGTTTTTT. It codes for CASSSSRETNEKLFF.

The rearrangement links TRBV6-5 to TRBJ2-7; 8 bases fit TRBD1. V lost 5 bases to trimming and J lost 9 bases; unmatched junction nucleotides: 15. There are 15 residues in the CDR3. CDR1 and CDR2 (germline): MNHEY, SVGAGI. In DNA, the CDR3 is TGTGCCAGCAGTCAGTTTTGGGACAGGCCGTCATTGCAGTACTTC. Residues: CASSQFWDRPSLQYF.

The chain uses TRBV30 and TRBJ2-3; perhaps TRBD1 as D (6 bases). The CDR3 consists of 12 residues. The germline V gene has CDR1 GTSNPN and CDR2 SVGIG (reference sequence). The V end was cut by 3 bases, the J end by 5 bases, with 9 bases between. CDR3 amino acids: CAWRGAGDTQYF. The CDR3 DNA reads as TGTGCCTGGAGGGGGGCAGGAGATACGCAGTATTTT. The whole variable domain, filled in from reference TRBV30 and TRBJ2-3, reads SQTIHQWPATLVQPVGSPLSLECTVEGTSNPNLYWYRQAAGRGLQLLFYSVGIGQISSEVPQNLSASRPQDRQFILSSKKLLLSDSGFYLCAWRGAGDTQYFGPGTRLTVL.

The V and J genes are TRBV4-2 and TRBJ2-3, with 13 bases fitting TRBD2. The length of the CDR3 is 18 residues. Unmatched junction bases numbered 7, after V lost 1 base and J lost 3 bases. Germline CDR1 reads LGHNA; CDR2 reads YNFKEQ. Written as DNA, the CDR3 is TGTGCCAGCAGCCAAGCACTAGCGGGAGGGCCCCAGACAGATACGCAGTATTTT. Protein sequence: CASSQALAGGPQTDTQYF.

This clone was detected once. The V and J genes are TRBV7-9 and TRBJ1-4, with no clear D. The germline CDR1 and CDR2 sequences are SEHNR and FQNEAQ (reference sequence). V lost 5 bases and J lost 6, with 16 bases in between. There are 15 residues in the CDR3. CDR3 loop: CASSARRRIDEKLFF. CDR3 DNA: TGTGCCAGCAGCGCCCGAAGGCGGATCGATGAAAAACTGTTTTTT.

V is TRBV6-1 and J is TRBJ2-7, with D possibly being TRBD1 (5 bases). The ends were cut back, 10 bases at V and 0 bases at J, with 16 bases in the middle. CDR1 MNHNS and CDR2 SASEGT come from the germline V gene. This CDR3 has 14 amino acids. CDR3 protein: CATCPQVNSYEQYF. The DNA for the CDR3 is TGTGCCACATGCCCACAGGTAAACTCCTACGAGCAGTACTTC.

The chain couples TRBV5-6 to TRBJ2-7; 7 nucleotides align to TRBD2. The V gene's germline CDR1 is SGHDT and CDR2 YYEEEE. V was clipped by 1 base and J by 0 bases; unmatched bases: 4. CDR3 length: 15 amino acids. CDR3: CASSLLRGYSYEQYF. CDR3 nucleotides: TGTGCCAGCAGCTTGTTGCGGGGGTACTCCTACGAGCAGTACTTC.